Presented here are 20 T cell receptor beta chains from one specimen sequenced in a study of blood T cell repertoires in COVID-19. Produced via immunoSEQ multiplex PCR; TCRdb's table is partial and in-frame only. The sample lists some 80,000 clones, 88% occurring once. The sample consisted of peripheral blood. The receptors were gathered from a human donor in a cohort sampled during active COVID-19.

The V gene is TRBV2, the J gene TRBJ1-6; TRBD1 is a possible D gene (6 bases). The CDR3 loop spans 16 amino acids. The germline gives CDR1 SNHLY, CDR2 FYNNEI. With 6 bases removed from V and 10 bases from J, the gap between germline ends came to 22 bases. CDR3 residues: CASSAPGGAQKSPLHF. The CDR3 DNA sequence: TGTGCCAGCAGCGCTCCCGGGGGGGCGCAGAAATCACCCCTCCACTTT.

This chain connects TRBV9 to TRBJ2-5; weak D call: TRBD2 (5 bases). Trimming shortened V by 0 bases and J by 5 bases, and 8 bases separated the two germline ends. The CDR3 is 13 amino acids. Germline lookup yields CDR1 SGDLS and CDR2 YYNGEE. The CDR3 bases are TGTGCCAGCAGCGTAGGTGGAGGTGAGACCCAGTACTTC. Translation: CASSVGGGETQYF. Variable domain in full (rest from reference TRBV9 and TRBJ2-5): DSGVTQTPKHLITATGQRVTLRCSPRSGDLSVYWYQQSLDQGLQFLIQYYNGEERAKGNILERFSAQQFPDLHSELNLSSLELGDSALYFCASSVGGGETQYFGPGTRLLVL.

V and J are TRBV27 and TRBJ2-5, with TRBD1 identical over 10 bases. The CDR3 extends over 14 amino acids. V lost 4 bases, J lost 5 bases, and 4 bases stayed unmatched. CDR1 MNHEY and CDR2 SMNVEV come from the germline V gene (reference sequence). This chain's CDR3 is CASSSTGGEETQYF. The CDR3 nucleotides are TGTGCCAGCAGTTCGACAGGGGGCGAGGAGACCCAGTACTTC.

This chain joins TRBV21-1 and TRBJ2-7; TRBD2 is the table's D call, not checked against the DNA. TRBV21-1 is labeled a pseudogene. The CDR3 loop spans 16 amino acids. The CDR3, as DNA: TGTGCCAGCAGCCTAGGGAGGCTCCTATTCTCCTACGAGCAGTACTTC. Translated, it gives CASSLGRLLFSYEQYF.

This sequence joins TRBV11-2 and TRBJ2-2; TRBD2 is a possible D gene (6 bases). Trimming removed 1 base from V and 6 bases from J, with 6 bases in between. This CDR3 spans 13 amino acids. CDR1 and CDR2 from the germline V gene are SGHAT and FQNNGV. CDR3 sequence: CASSLGLAGELFF. In DNA form, the CDR3 reads TGTGCCAGCAGCTTAGGACTAGCCGGGGAGCTGTTTTTT.

The chain has TRBV2 and TRBJ1-3, with 9 bases matching TRBD1. The germline CDR1 and CDR2 sequences are SNHLY and FYNNEI. CDR3 length: 17 residues. Trimming cost V 4 bases and J 0 bases; bases outside gene matches: 7. In DNA, the CDR3 is TGTGCCAGCAGTGCCGGACAGGGGTCACACTCTGGAAACACCATATATTTT. Its translation: CASSAGQGSHSGNTIYF.

The chain combines TRBV7-9 with TRBJ2-2; 7 nucleotides agree with TRBD1. This CDR3 is built from 15 residues. J was trimmed by 6 bases and V by 9 bases; bases with no gene match: 13. Germline CDR1 and CDR2: SEHNR and FQNEAQ (reference sequence). CDR3 nucleotide sequence: TGTGCCAGTAAGACCTCGGGACAGATGGCCGGGGAGCTGTTTTTT. The encoded protein is CASKTSGQMAGELFF. Combining the CDR3 with reference TRBV7-9 and TRBJ2-2 gives the whole variable domain DTGVSQNPRHKITKRGQNVTFRCDPISEHNRLYWYRQTLGQGPEFLTYFQNEAQLEKSRLLSDRFSAERPKGSFSTLEIQRTEQGDSAMYLCASKTSGQMAGELFFGEGSRLTVL.

This clone was picked up one time. The DNA for the CDR3 is TGTGCCAGCAGTCCGCCCCAGGGTAGGGCCTACGAGCAGTACTTC. Amino acids: CASSPPQGRAYEQYF. The chain uses TRBV6-5 and TRBJ2-7; a possible D gene is TRBD1 (5 bases). Germline CDR1 is MNHEY and CDR2 is SVGAGI. The CDR3 length is 15 residues. Deletions cut 5 bases from V and 2 bases from J, with 16 bases between.

V is TRBV5-4 and J is TRBJ2-5; TRBD1 aligns across 10 bases. J was trimmed by 7 bases and V by 3 bases; bases with no gene match: 9. Looked up from germline, CDR1 is SGHNT and CDR2 is YYREEE (reference sequence). The CDR3 extends over 15 amino acids. This CDR3 reads CASSSGTGVQGTQYF. The CDR3 DNA reads as TGTGCCAGCAGCTCCGGGACAGGGGTTCAGGGGACCCAGTACTTC.

The chain has TRBV6-2 or TRBV6-3 and TRBJ1-2; D not certain. Germline values: CDR1 MNHEY, CDR2 SVGEGT. Trimming took 0 bases from V and 5 from J, leaving 13 bases between them. CDR3 length: 15 amino acids. CDR3 sequence reads: CASSYSAGSIYGYTF. In nucleotides, the CDR3 is TGTGCCAGCAGTTACTCGGCAGGCTCGATATATGGCTACACCTTC.

The chain joins TRBV19 to TRBJ2-7; maybe TRBD2 (5 bases). V shed 6 bases and J shed 6 bases, with 18 bases lying between them. This CDR3 has 14 residues. From germline, CDR1 is LNHDA and CDR2 SQIVND (reference sequence). The CDR3 loop reads CASSPGVRASEQYF. CDR3 sequence (DNA): TGTGCCAGTAGCCCCGGGGTCCGGGCCAGCGAGCAGTACTTC.

This chain links TRBV3-1 (or the pseudogene TRBV3-2) with TRBJ1-6, with 8 bases fitting TRBD1. This CDR3 spans 15 amino acids. The ends lost 3 bases at V and 10 bases at J; junction bases unmatched: 8. Germline V CDR1 and CDR2: LGHDT, YNNKEL (reference sequence). The CDR3 DNA reads as TGTGCCAGCAGCCACCGCGGACAGGGAGGATCACCCCTCCACTTT. Protein: CASSHRGQGGSPLHF.

This clone was seen once. The chain carries TRBV4-1 and TRBJ1-3, with D maybe TRBD1 (6 bases). In germline, CDR1 is MGHRA, CDR2 YSYEKL. The CDR3 has 15 amino acids. V was cut by 1 base and J by 0 bases, with 7 bases left in between. CDR3 in amino acids: CASSQGTASGNTIYF. CDR3 bases: TGCGCCAGCAGCCAAGGGACAGCCTCTGGAAACACCATATATTTT.

The chain couples TRBV10-3 to TRBJ1-2; D gene unclear. The CDR3 extends over 12 amino acids. Germline assignment: CDR1 ENHRY and CDR2 SYGVKD. V was trimmed by 7 bases and J by 8 bases, leaving 14 bases between them. The chain's CDR3 is CAINTAEEGYTF. The CDR3 nucleotides are TGTGCCATCAACACGGCGGAGGAAGGCTACACCTTC.

This chain connects TRBV29-1 to TRBJ2-7; 8 bases agree with TRBD1. The J segment lost 2 bases and the V segment lost 8 bases, leaving 11 bases of the junction unmatched. The length of the CDR3 is 14 residues. Germline assignment: CDR1 SQVTM and CDR2 ANQGSEA. CDR3 in amino acids: CSSYWTGSPYEQYF. The CDR3, as DNA: TGCAGCTCTTATTGGACAGGGTCTCCCTACGAGCAGTACTTC.

This chain uses TRBV19 with TRBJ2-2; D perhaps matches TRBD1 (6 bases). V lost 6 bases and J lost 4, with 15 bases in between. This CDR3 contains 15 residues. Germline-derived CDR1 and CDR2 are LNHDA and SQIVND (reference sequence). The CDR3: CASSKDREFTGELFF. CDR3 DNA sequence: TGTGCCAGTAGCAAGGACAGAGAATTCACCGGGGAGCTGTTTTTT.

The chain uses TRBV2 and TRBJ1-1, with 7 nucleotides matching TRBD1. After removal of 7 bases from V and 5 bases from J, the junction contained 13 bases not matched to a gene. The CDR3 totals 15 residues. From germline, CDR1 is SNHLY and CDR2 FYNNEI. The CDR3 coding sequence is TGTGCCAGCAACGACAGGGTTTGGGGTGGGACTGAAGCTTTCTTT. This encodes CASNDRVWGGTEAFF. Full variable domain (rest looked up from reference TRBV2 and TRBJ1-1): EPEVTQTPSHQVTQMGQEVILRCVPISNHLYFYWYRQILGQKVEFLVSFYNNEISEKSEIFDDQFSVERPDGSNFTLKIRSTKLEDSAMYFCASNDRVWGGTEAFFGQGTRLTVV.

V gene TRBV6-6 combines with J gene TRBJ2-7; 8 positions agree with TRBD1. Trimming took 7 bases from V and 5 from J; bases not matched to a gene: 10. The CDR3 length is 14 residues. Germline values: CDR1 MNHNY, CDR2 SVGAGI (reference sequence). The CDR3 reads CASTPDRARDEQYF. CDR3 sequence (DNA): TGTGCCAGCACCCCGGACAGGGCTCGCGACGAGCAGTACTTC.

This chain's CDR3 is CASSQGQGGNEQYF. CDR3 in DNA: TGTGCCAGTAGCCAGGGACAGGGTGGAAACGAGCAGTACTTC. This chain joins TRBV19 and TRBJ2-7, with TRBD1 identical over 9 bases. The V gene's germline CDR1 is LNHDA and CDR2 SQIVND (reference sequence). The junction had 8 bases not matched to a gene; V was cut back by 6 bases and J by 5 bases. There are 14 residues in the CDR3.

This sequence joins TRBV5-1 and TRBJ2-1; a possible D gene is TRBD2 (6 bases). Germline CDR1 is SGHRS and CDR2 is YFSETQ. This CDR3 spans 14 amino acids. Trimming stripped 0 bases from V and 7 bases from J, with 11 bases between. As DNA, the CDR3 is TGCGCCAGCAGCTTGGGGGGGACTCAAAATGAGCAGTTCTTC. Protein: CASSLGGTQNEQFF.